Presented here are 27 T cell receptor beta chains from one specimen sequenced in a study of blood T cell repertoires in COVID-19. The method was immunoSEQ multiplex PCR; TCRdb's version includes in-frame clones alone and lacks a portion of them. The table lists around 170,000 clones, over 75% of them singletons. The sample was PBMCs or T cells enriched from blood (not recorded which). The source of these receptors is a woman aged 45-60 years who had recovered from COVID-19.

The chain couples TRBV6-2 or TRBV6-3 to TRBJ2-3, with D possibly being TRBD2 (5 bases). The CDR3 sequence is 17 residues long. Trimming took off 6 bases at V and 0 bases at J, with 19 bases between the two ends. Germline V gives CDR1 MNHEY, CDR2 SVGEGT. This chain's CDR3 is CASSREWHRGSTDTQYF. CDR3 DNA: TGTGCCAGCAGCCGCGAGTGGCATAGAGGGAGCACAGATACGCAGTATTTT.

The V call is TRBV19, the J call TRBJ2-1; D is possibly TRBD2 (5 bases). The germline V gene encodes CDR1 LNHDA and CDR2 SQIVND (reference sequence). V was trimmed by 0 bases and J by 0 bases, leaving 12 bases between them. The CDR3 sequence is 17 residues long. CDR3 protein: CASSIESGRSSYNEQFF. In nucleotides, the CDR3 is TGTGCCAGTAGTATAGAGTCGGGAAGGAGCTCCTACAATGAGCAGTTCTTC.

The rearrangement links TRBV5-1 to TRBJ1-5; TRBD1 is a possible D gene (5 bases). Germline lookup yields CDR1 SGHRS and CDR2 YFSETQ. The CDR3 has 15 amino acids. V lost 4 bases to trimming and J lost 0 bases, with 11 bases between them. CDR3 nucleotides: TGCGCCAGCAGCCCGCGGGGGGGTAGCAATCAGCCCCAGCATTTT. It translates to CASSPRGGSNQPQHF.

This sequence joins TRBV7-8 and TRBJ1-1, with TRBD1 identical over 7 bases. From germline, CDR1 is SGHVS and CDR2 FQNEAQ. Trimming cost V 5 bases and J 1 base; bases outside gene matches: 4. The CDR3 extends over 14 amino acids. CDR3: CASSRGTENTEAFF. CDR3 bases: TGTGCCAGCAGCCGAGGGACAGAGAACACTGAAGCTTTCTTT.

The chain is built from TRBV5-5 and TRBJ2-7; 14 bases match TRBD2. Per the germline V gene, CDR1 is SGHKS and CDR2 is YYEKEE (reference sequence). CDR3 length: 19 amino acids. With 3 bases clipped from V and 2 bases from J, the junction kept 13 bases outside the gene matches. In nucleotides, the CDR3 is TGTGCCAGCAGCTCTTCTCCTTCAAGACTAGCGGGAGGGACCTACGAGCAGTACTTC. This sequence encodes CASSSSPSRLAGGTYEQYF.

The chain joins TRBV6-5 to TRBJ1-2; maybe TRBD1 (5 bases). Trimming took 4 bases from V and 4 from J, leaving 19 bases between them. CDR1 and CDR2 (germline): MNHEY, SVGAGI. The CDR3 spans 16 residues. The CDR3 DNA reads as TGTGCCAGCAGTTTGGAGGGGCAGCCATATCTCTATGGCTACACCTTC. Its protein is CASSLEGQPYLYGYTF.

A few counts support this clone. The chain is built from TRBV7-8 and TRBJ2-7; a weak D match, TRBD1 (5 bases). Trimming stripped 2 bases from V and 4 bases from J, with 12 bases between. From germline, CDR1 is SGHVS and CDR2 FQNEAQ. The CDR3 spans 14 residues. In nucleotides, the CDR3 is TGTGCCAGCAGCTTAAATCCAGGGCAGTACGAGCAGTACTTC. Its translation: CASSLNPGQYEQYF.

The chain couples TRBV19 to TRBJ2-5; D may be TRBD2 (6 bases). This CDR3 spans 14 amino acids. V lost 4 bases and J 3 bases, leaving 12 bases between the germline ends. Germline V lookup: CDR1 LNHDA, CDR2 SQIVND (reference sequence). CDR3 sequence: CASSKRTGEETQYF. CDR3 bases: TGTGCCAGTAGTAAACGGACGGGGGAAGAGACCCAGTACTTC.

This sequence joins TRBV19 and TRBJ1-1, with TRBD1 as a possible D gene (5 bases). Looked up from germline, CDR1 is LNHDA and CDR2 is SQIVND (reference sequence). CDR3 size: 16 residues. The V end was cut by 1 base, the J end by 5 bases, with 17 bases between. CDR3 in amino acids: CASSIALGGVRTEAFF. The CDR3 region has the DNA TGTGCCAGTAGTATAGCCCTGGGGGGGGTCCGTACTGAAGCTTTCTTT. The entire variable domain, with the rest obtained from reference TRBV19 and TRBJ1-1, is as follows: DGGITQSPKYLFRKEGQNVTLSCEQNLNHDAMYWYRQDPGQGLRLIYYSQIVNDFQKGDIAEGYSVSREKKESFPLTVTSAQKNPTAFYLCASSIALGGVRTEAFFGQGTRLTVV.

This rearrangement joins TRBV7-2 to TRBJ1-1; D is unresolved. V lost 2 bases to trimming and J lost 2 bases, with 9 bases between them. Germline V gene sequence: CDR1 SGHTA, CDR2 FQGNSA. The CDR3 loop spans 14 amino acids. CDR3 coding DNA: TGTGCCAGCAGCTTACTCGGGATAAACACTGAAGCTTTCTTT. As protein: CASSLLGINTEAFF.

This chain's CDR3 is CASKGLAGEESPSTDTQYF. CDR3 coding DNA: TGTGCCAGCAAGGGACTAGCGGGAGAAGAATCGCCTAGCACAGATACGCAGTATTTT. The chain combines TRBV2 with TRBJ2-3; 14 bases are a match to TRBD2. V lost 7 bases to trimming and J lost 0 bases; unmatched junction nucleotides: 12. This CDR3 contains 19 residues. The germline gives CDR1 SNHLY, CDR2 FYNNEI.

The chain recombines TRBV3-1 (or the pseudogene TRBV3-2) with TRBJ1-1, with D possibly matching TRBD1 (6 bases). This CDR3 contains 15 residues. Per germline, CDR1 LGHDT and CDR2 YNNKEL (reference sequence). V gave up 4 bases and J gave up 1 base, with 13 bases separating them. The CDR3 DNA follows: TGTGCCAGCAGCCGGTTAGACAGGCCGAACACTGAAGCTTTCTTT. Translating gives CASSRLDRPNTEAFF.

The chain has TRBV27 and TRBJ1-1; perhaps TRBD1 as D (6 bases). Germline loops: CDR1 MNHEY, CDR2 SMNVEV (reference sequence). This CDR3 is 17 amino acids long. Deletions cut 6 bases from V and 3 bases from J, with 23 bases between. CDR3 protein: CASRHGPRDTYDTEAFF. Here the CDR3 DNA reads TGTGCCAGCAGACATGGTCCTCGGGACACATATGACACTGAAGCTTTCTTT.

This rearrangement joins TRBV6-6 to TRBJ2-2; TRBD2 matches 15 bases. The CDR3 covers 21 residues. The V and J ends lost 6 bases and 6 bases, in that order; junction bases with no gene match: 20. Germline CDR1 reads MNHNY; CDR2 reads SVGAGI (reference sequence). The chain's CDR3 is CASSVRQGAGTSGRRSGELFF. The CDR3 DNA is TGTGCCAGCAGCGTTAGACAGGGAGCCGGGACTAGCGGGAGGAGGTCCGGGGAGCTGTTTTTT.

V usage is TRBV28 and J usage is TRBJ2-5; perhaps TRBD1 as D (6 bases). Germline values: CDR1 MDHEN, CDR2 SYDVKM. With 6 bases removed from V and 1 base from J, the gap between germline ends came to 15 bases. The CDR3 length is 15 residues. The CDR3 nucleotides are TGTGCCAGCAGACCACAGGGCGGCTTCCAAGAGACCCAGTACTTC. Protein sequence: CASRPQGGFQETQYF.

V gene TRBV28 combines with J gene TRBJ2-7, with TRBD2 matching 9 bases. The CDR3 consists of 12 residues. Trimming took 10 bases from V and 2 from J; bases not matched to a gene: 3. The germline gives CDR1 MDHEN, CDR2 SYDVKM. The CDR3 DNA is TGTGCCACCCTAGCGGGGACCTACGAGCAGTACTTC. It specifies CATLAGTYEQYF.

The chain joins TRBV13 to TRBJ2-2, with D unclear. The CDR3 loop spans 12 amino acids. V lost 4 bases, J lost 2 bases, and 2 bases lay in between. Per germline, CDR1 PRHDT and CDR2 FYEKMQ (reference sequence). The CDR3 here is CASSSNTGELFF. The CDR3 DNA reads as TGTGCCAGCAGCTCTAACACCGGGGAGCTGTTTTTT.

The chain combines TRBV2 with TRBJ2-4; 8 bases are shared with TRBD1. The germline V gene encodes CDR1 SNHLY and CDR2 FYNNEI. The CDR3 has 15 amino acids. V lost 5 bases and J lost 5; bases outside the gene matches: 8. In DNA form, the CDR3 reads TGTGCCAGCAGTTTTGACAGGGGCGTACAAAACATTCAGTACTTC. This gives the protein CASSFDRGVQNIQYF.

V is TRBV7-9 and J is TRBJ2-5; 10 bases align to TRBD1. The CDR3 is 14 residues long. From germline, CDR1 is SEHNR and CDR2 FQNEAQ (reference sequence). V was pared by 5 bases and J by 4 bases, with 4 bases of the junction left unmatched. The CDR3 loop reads CASSRQGARETQYF. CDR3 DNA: TGTGCCAGCAGCCGACAGGGGGCTCGAGAGACCCAGTACTTC.

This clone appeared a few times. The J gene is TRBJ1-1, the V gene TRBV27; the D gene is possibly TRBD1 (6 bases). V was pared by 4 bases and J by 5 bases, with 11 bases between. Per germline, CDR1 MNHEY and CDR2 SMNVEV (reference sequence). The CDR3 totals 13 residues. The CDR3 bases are TGTGCCAGCAGTTACAGGGAGGGTACTGAAGCTTTCTTT. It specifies CASSYREGTEAFF.

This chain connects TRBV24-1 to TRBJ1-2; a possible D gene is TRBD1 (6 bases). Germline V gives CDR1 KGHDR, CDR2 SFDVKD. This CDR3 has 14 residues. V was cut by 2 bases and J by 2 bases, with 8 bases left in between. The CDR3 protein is CATSDWTENYGYTF. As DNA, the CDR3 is TGTGCCACCAGTGATTGGACAGAGAACTATGGCTACACCTTC.

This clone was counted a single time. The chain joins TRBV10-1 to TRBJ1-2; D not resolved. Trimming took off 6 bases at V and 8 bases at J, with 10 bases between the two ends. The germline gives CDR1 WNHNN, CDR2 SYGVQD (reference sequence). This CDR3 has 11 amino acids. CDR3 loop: CASRTLGGYTF. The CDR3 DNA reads TGCGCCAGCAGGACTCTCGGAGGCTACACCTTC.

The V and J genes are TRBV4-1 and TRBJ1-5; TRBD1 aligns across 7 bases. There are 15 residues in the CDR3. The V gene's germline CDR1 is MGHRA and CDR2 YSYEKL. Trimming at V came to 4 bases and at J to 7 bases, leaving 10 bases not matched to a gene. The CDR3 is CASSPGQATGQPQHF. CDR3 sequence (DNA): TGCGCCAGCAGCCCAGGACAGGCGACGGGACAGCCCCAGCATTTT.

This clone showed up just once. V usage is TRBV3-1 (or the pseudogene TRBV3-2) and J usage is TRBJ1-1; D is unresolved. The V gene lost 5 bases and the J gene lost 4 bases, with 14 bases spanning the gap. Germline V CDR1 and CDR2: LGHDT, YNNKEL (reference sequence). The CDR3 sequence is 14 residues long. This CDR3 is CASSLSGRPTEAFF. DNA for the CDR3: TGTGCCAGCAGCTTATCAGGTCGGCCCACTGAAGCTTTCTTT.

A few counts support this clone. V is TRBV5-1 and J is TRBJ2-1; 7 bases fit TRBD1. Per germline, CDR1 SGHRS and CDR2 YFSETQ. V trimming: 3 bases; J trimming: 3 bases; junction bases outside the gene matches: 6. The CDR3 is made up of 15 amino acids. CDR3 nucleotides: TGCGCCAGCAGCTCGACAGGGTCGAGCTACAATGAGCAGTTCTTC. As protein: CASSSTGSSYNEQFF.

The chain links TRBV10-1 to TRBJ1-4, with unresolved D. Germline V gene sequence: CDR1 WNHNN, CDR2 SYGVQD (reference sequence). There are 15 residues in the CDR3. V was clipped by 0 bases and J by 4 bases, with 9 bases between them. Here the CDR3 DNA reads TGCGCCAGCAGTGAGTCGAGTGAACTTAATGAAAAACTGTTTTTT. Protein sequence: CASSESSELNEKLFF.

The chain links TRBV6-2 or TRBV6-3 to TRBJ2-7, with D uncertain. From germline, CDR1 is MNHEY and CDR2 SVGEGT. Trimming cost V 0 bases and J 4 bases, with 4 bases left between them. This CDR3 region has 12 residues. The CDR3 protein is CASSYSPYEQYF. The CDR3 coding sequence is TGTGCCAGCAGTTACTCTCCATACGAGCAGTACTTC.